This T cell receptor beta chain was obtained from a study of blood T cell repertoires in COVID-19. Study-wide background: From T cells, B-cell-depleted T cells, or PBMCs came the material, which was cDNA or gDNA.

Original processing methods: Amplification of reference gene primers was used by the study to estimate nucleated cell counts. Here immunoSEQ multiplex PCR was the method, and the copy in TCRdb shows in-frame clones only, minus some. That table gives V, J and clone size, and the DNA gave D and trimming. The sample has over 350,000 clones; nearly 90% are singletons. The germline V gene encodes CDR1 SGHRS and CDR2 YFSETQ. The junction had 17 bases not matched to a gene; V was cut back by 0 bases and J by 4 bases. The CDR3 extends over 19 amino acids. The study drew participants aged roughly 18 to 95 years from fewer than 30 US areas.

Sequencing was done on a sample of PBMCs or T cells enriched from blood (not recorded which). The J gene is TRBJ1-1, the V gene TRBV5-1; 8 bases line up with TRBD1. The TCR sequence derives from a woman between 18 and 30 years old with acute COVID-19. CDR3 bases: TGCGCCAGCAGCTTGGGAATTTCCGGGACAGGACTAAGTGCCACTGAAGCTTTCTTT. It specifies CASSLGISGTGLSATEAFF. The full variable domain, rest sourced from reference TRBV5-1 and TRBJ1-1, is KAGVTQTPRYLIKTRGQQVTLSCSPISGHRSVSWYQQTPGQGLQFLFEYFSETQRNKGNFPGRFSGRQFSNSRSEMNVSTLELGDSALYLCASSLGISGTGLSATEAFFGQGTRLTVV.